These 28 T cell receptor beta chains came from one sample sequenced in a study of Graves' ophthalmopathy and Graves' hyperthyroidism. Researchers took RNA transcripts and amplified TCR beta CDR3 regions from them. RT-PCR in the first round used HTBI primers; a second-round multiplex PCR followed. TCRdb reprocessed the multiplex PCR reads with MiXCR, giving one entry per CDR3 protein. The sample has about 1.1 million distinct CDR3 sequences, 35% to 40% seen once; the top ten hold around 10%. Material for sequencing was peripheral blood or thyroid tissue (not recorded which). The receptors were gathered from an adult man with Graves' hyperthyroidism.

Many counts were recorded for this clonotype. This sequence joins TRBV20-1 and TRBJ2-7; TRBD1 aligns across 7 bases. With V trimmed by 3 bases and J by 5 bases, 7 bases remained unmatched. The CDR3 covers 13 residues. CDR1 and CDR2 (germline): DFQATT, SNEGSKA (reference sequence). In DNA form, the CDR3 reads TGCAGTGCTAGGACGACAGGGTTCAACGAGCAGTACTTC. This gives the protein CSARTTGFNEQYF.

This clonotype was observed many times. The rearrangement links TRBV12-3 or TRBV12-4 to TRBJ2-7; D might be TRBD1 or TRBD2, each matching 5 bases. Trimming took off 6 bases at V and 3 bases at J, with 21 bases between the two ends. This CDR3 has 16 residues. The chain's CDR3 is CASSPGAGLGIYEQYF. As DNA, the CDR3 is TGTGCCAGCAGCCCCGGGGCCGGACTGGGCATCTACGAGCAGTACTTC.

V is TRBV15 and J is TRBJ1-3, with 10 bases that match TRBD1. Germline CDR1 LNHNV, CDR2 YYDKDF (reference sequence). V dropped 1 base and J dropped 2; count of bases not matched to a gene: 5. The CDR3 has 17 amino acids. The CDR3 DNA reads TGTGCCACCAGCAGAGGACAGGGGGCAACTGCTGGAAACACCATATATTTT. It specifies CATSRGQGATAGNTIYF.

This clonotype came up a few times. This may be a read error: a much more frequent sequence differs by one nucleotide. The CDR3 here is CSARGFGGRQLQHF. The CDR3 DNA reads as TGCAGTGCTAGGGGGTTCGGGGGCAGACAGCTCCAGCATTTT. This chain links TRBV20-1 with TRBJ1-5; a weak D match, TRBD1 (6 bases). Germline assignment: CDR1 DFQATT and CDR2 SNEGSKA (reference sequence). This CDR3 spans 14 amino acids.

This rearrangement joins TRBV5-8 to TRBJ1-2; no firm D call. The V end lost 0 bases, the J end lost 2 bases, and 11 bases lay between the germline ends. CDR1 is SGHTS and CDR2 is YDEGEE in the germline V gene. The CDR3 length is 15 residues. The CDR3 spells CASSLVARGNYGYTF. In nucleotides, the CDR3 is TGTGCCAGCAGCTTGGTAGCCCGAGGGAACTATGGCTACACCTTC.

The rearrangement joins TRBV20-1 to TRBJ2-7; 10 nucleotides agree with TRBD2. V gave up 2 bases and J gave up 4 bases; unmatched junction bases: 8. The CDR3 is 15 amino acids. Germline CDR1 DFQATT, CDR2 SNEGSKA (reference sequence). CDR3 sequence: CSARSTFSGRYEQYF. The CDR3 bases are TGCAGTGCTAGATCTACCTTTAGCGGGAGGTACGAGCAGTACTTC.

The sample holds one count of this clonotype. The chain joins TRBV20-1 to TRBJ1-4, with D uncertain. The CDR3 runs to 12 residues. CDR1 DFQATT and CDR2 SNEGSKA come from the germline V gene (reference sequence). V dropped 4 bases and J dropped 4 bases, with 7 bases sitting between them. The DNA of the CDR3 is TGCAGTGCTACCGGGGATAATGAAAAACTGTTTTTT. Its protein product is CSATGDNEKLFF.

This clonotype was recorded a few times. The J gene is TRBJ2-5, the V gene TRBV12-3 or TRBV12-4; TRBD2 might be the D (6 bases). The ends were cut back, 3 bases at V and 0 bases at J, with 11 bases in the middle. This CDR3 is built from 15 residues. CDR3 loop: CASSLPGGHQETQYF. The CDR3 DNA sequence: TGTGCCAGCAGTTTGCCCGGGGGTCACCAAGAGACCCAGTACTTC.

The chain combines TRBV5-1 with TRBJ2-5; 10 bases are a match to TRBD2. The CDR3 is 16 amino acids. V lost 2 bases to trimming and J lost 1 base; unmatched junction nucleotides: 5. Per germline, CDR1 SGHRS and CDR2 YFSETQ. The DNA for the CDR3 is TGCGCCAGCAGCTTCGGGACTAGCGACCGCCAAGAGACCCAGTACTTC. Translation: CASSFGTSDRQETQYF.

There are many counts of this clonotype. The junction does not match germline at one end; this may be a read error. The chain carries TRBV19 and TRBJ2-2; tentative D call: TRBD2 (5 bases). The germline gives CDR1 LNHDA, CDR2 SQIVND (reference sequence). This CDR3 is built from 15 residues. CDR3 nucleotides: TGTGCGAGTAGGAGCGGCCAGGCACCACCCGGGGAGCTGTTTTTT. Its translation is CASRSGQAPPGELFF.

This clonotype was found a few times. The V gene is TRBV5-8, the J gene TRBJ2-6; the match to TRBD1 covers 12 bases. J lost 3 bases, V lost 4 bases, and 5 bases had no gene match. CDR3 length: 17 amino acids. Germline V lookup: CDR1 SGHTS, CDR2 YDEGEE. DNA for the CDR3: TGTGCCAGCAGCAAGGGACAGGGGGCTTATGGGGCCAACGTCCTGACTTTC. Its translation: CASSKGQGAYGANVLTF.

On this clonotype: This may arise from a read error, as a much more abundant clone is one base away. Here the CDR3 DNA reads TGCAGTGCTAGATCCGGACGGGGGGTGGGCAATCAGCCCCAGCATTTT. Translating gives CSARSGRGVGNQPQHF. The chain couples TRBV20-1 to TRBJ1-5, with D possibly TRBD1 on 5 matching bases. V shed 2 bases and J shed 2 bases, with 16 bases lying between them. Germline loops: CDR1 DFQATT, CDR2 SNEGSKA (reference sequence). The CDR3 sequence is 16 residues long.

The chain links TRBV10-3 to TRBJ1-5, with 11 bases matching TRBD1. This CDR3 is 15 amino acids long. The V gene's germline CDR1 is ENHRY and CDR2 SYGVKD. J lost 3 bases, V lost 10 bases, and 8 bases had no gene match. This chain's CDR3 is CATGQGAHLNQPQHF. CDR3 nucleotides: TGTGCCACCGGACAGGGGGCCCACCTCAATCAGCCCCAGCATTTT.

This sequence joins TRBV11-3 and TRBJ2-2, with unresolved D. Between the trimmed V and J ends, which lost 1 base and 7 bases, there was a span of 10 bases. The CDR3 sequence is 14 residues long. Germline V gene lookup returns CDR1 SGHNT and CDR2 YENEEA. The DNA of the CDR3 is TGTGCCAGCAGCTTAGCGGCTGGTGGCGGGGAGCTGTTTTTT. Protein: CASSLAAGGGELFF.

V gene TRBV5-1 combines with J gene TRBJ1-2; D possibly corresponds to TRBD1 (5 bases). The V gene's germline CDR1 is SGHRS and CDR2 YFSETQ. The CDR3 loop spans 14 amino acids. V lost 5 bases and J 6 bases, leaving 17 bases between the germline ends. CDR3 region: CASRRPGKVDGYTF. For the CDR3, the DNA is TGCGCCAGCAGGCGACCAGGGAAGGTGGATGGCTACACCTTC.

This clonotype was counted between two and nine times. The J gene is TRBJ1-3, the V gene TRBV7-9; D call uncertain. The germline V gene encodes CDR1 SEHNR and CDR2 FQNEAQ (reference sequence). CDR3 length equals 16 residues. Trimming removed 0 bases at V and 0 bases at J, with 9 bases between. This chain's CDR3 is CASSLAHGNSGNTIYF. CDR3 coding DNA: TGTGCCAGCAGCTTAGCCCACGGAAACTCTGGAAACACCATATATTTT.

This clonotype was picked up many times. The J gene is TRBJ1-1, the V gene TRBV5-1, with D perhaps TRBD1 (6 bases). The CDR3 is 14 amino acids. With 3 bases removed from V and 4 bases from J, the gap between germline ends came to 13 bases. CDR1 is SGHRS, CDR2 YFSETQ, per germline. The CDR3 DNA is TGCGCCAGCAGCTCGGAGACAGGAGCCACTGAAGCTTTCTTT. It translates to CASSSETGATEAFF.

At least ten counts were recorded for this clonotype. V and J are TRBV6-1 and TRBJ1-1, with D hard to call. Germline CDR1 MNHNS, CDR2 SASEGT. CDR3 length: 14 amino acids. V lost 6 bases, J lost 1 base, and 12 bases lay in between. The CDR3 here is CASRLDTWNTEAFF. The CDR3 DNA reads as TGTGCCAGCAGGCTAGACACCTGGAACACTGAAGCTTTCTTT.

This clonotype was observed many times. The gene calls are TRBV18 and TRBJ1-1; D not certain. The V gene's germline CDR1 is KGHSH and CDR2 LQKENI. There are 13 residues in the CDR3. Deletions cut 3 bases from V and 1 base from J, with 6 bases between. The CDR3 nucleotides are TGTGCCAGCTCACCGACACAGAACACTGAAGCTTTCTTT. This codes for CASSPTQNTEAFF. The full variable domain, its missing parts supplied by reference TRBV18 and TRBJ1-1, is NAGVMQNPRHLVRRRGQEARLRCSPMKGHSHVYWYRQLPEEGLKFMVYLQKENIIDESGMPKERFSAEFPKEGPSILRIQQVVRGDSAAYFCASSPTQNTEAFFGQGTRLTVV.

This clonotype came up a few times. The chain uses TRBV6-5 and TRBJ1-5; D uncertain. Per germline, CDR1 MNHEY and CDR2 SVGAGI. Trimming removed 8 bases at V and 6 bases at J, with 17 bases between. The CDR3 spans 14 residues. The CDR3 DNA sequence: TGTGCCAGCGCCCAGGAGCGTCGGAGTCAGCCCCAGCATTTT. Amino acid sequence: CASAQERRSQPQHF.

This clonotype was observed a single time. The J gene is TRBJ2-7, the V gene TRBV20-1, with D perhaps TRBD1 or TRBD2 (5 bases each). Germline CDR1 reads DFQATT; CDR2 reads SNEGSKA (reference sequence). The V gene lost 4 bases and the J gene lost 0 bases, with 16 bases spanning the gap. This CDR3 has 15 amino acids. CDR3 nucleotide sequence: TGCAGTGCTAAGAGGTCCGGGGCCGGCTCCTACGAGCAGTACTTC. This translates into CSAKRSGAGSYEQYF.

This clonotype was counted ten times or more. The chain is built from TRBV4-1 and TRBJ1-1; D is ambiguous. Trimming took off 0 bases at V and 6 bases at J, with 11 bases between the two ends. Germline CDR1 and CDR2: MGHRA and YSYEKL. The CDR3 has 14 amino acids. The CDR3 sequence is CASSQDRKWPEAFF. Here the CDR3 DNA reads TGCGCCAGCAGCCAAGATCGGAAGTGGCCTGAAGCTTTCTTT.

This clonotype was recorded many times. The V gene is TRBV10-2, the J gene TRBJ2-2; D is unclear. The CDR3 runs to 14 residues. The germline V and J ends were trimmed by 6 bases and 0 bases, with 8 bases remaining between them. In germline, CDR1 is WSHSY, CDR2 SAAADI. Here the CDR3 DNA reads TGCGCCAGCAGGGGAAAAGCGAACACCGGGGAGCTGTTTTTT. Translation gives CASRGKANTGELFF.

A remark on this clonotype: A read error may explain this, as a much larger clone is one base away. The J gene is TRBJ1-5, the V gene TRBV14, with D possibly being TRBD1 (6 bases). The CDR3 loop spans 14 amino acids. The germline gives CDR1 SGHDN, CDR2 FVKESK. The CDR3 region is CVSSQGGYNQPQPF. In DNA, the CDR3 is TGTGTCAGCAGCCAAGGGGGATACAATCAGCCCCAGCCTTTT. Combining the CDR3 with reference TRBV14 and TRBJ1-5 gives the whole variable domain EAGVTQFPSHSVIEKGQTVTLRCDPISGHDNLYWYRRVMGKEIKFLLHFVKESKQDESGMPNNRFLAERTGGTYSTLKVQPAELEDSGVYFCVSSQGGYNQPQPFGDGTRLSIL.

This clonotype occurred many times. The chain couples TRBV5-1 to TRBJ1-1; D remains ambiguous. Deletions cut 5 bases from V and 4 bases from J, with 9 bases between. Germline CDR1 and CDR2: SGHRS and YFSETQ. This CDR3 region has 12 residues. The CDR3, as DNA: TGCGCCAGCAGATTAAGTGGCACTGAAGCTTTCTTT. Its translation: CASRLSGTEAFF.

The V call is TRBV10-3, the J call TRBJ2-7, with 7 nucleotides matching TRBD1. Germline values: CDR1 ENHRY, CDR2 SYGVKD. The trim removed 2 bases at V and 6 bases at J, leaving 1 base unmatched. This CDR3 comprises 12 residues. CDR3 bases: TGTGCCATCAGTGAGACAGGGGCCGAGCAGTACTTC. Translation gives CAISETGAEQYF.

The sample holds many counts of this clonotype. This sequence joins TRBV7-9 and TRBJ2-5; 8 bases line up with TRBD2. Germline values: CDR1 SEHNR, CDR2 FQNEAQ (reference sequence). V lost 3 bases and J lost 2; bases outside the gene matches: 11. The CDR3 has 17 residues. Written as DNA, the CDR3 is TGTGCCAGCAGCTTTCCTTCGGCGGGGGGTGGACAAGAGACCCAGTACTTC. Its protein product is CASSFPSAGGGQETQYF.

The CDR3 sequence is CASSFSTGGLSNQPQHF. CDR3 DNA: TGTGCCAGCAGTTTCTCCACAGGGGGCCTCAGCAATCAGCCCCAGCATTTT. V gene TRBV28 combines with J gene TRBJ1-5, with 9 bases that match TRBD1. The CDR3 extends over 17 amino acids. Per the germline V gene, CDR1 is MDHEN and CDR2 is SYDVKM. Trimming took 3 bases from V and 1 from J; bases not matched to a gene: 7.